This T cell receptor (beta chain) was obtained from a study of PD-1 blockade in mismatch repair-deficient tumors (dated by TCRdb to about 2017). In the study overall: Between late 2013 and late 2016, the trial enrolled 75 to 95 consecutive patients with some twelve types of mismatch repair-deficient cancer, all of whom had received prior treatment and were progressing. Deep sequencing of TCR CDR3 regions was used to track tumor-associated T cell clones in peripheral blood of patients responding to PD-1 blockade. Overall study results and their limits: Clonal expansion was elicited by three of the seven peptides, yielding over a hundred unique blood TCRs of which seven were also found in tumor, and every positive peptide was derived from frameshift mutations. Tumor-resident clones, often undetectable in blood before treatment, expanded rapidly after pembrolizumab and then contracted, generally before radiologic responses.

The library was prepared using the immunoSEQ multiplex PCR assay. Concerning the study's data processing: A clone was classified as neoantigen-specific if the clone expanded significantly in response to the relevant peptide and did not expand significantly in response to any other peptide tested. TCRdb mirrors the immuneACCESS table, restricted to in-frame sequences. Some clones are absent from its copies; in checked studies, under half trace to an unresolved V gene, and the reason for the others is unknown. V and J calls and clone size come straight from that table; D and trimming were deduced from the DNA. The sample table shows more than 13,000 clones, and about nine tenths are seen once. Of the sample, roughly 10% falls within the top ten clones. Taken with the paper, the label for time point translates to: identical approximately 11-day culture without peptide (control). Mismatch repair deficiency in every enrolled patient was established by polymerase chain reaction or immunohistochemistry. TCR sequencing was carried out for a few patients who responded to pembrolizumab therapy. Each of 6 or 7 ELISpot-reactive candidate neoantigen peptides was used in a roughly ten-day in vitro stimulation prior to TCR sequencing. A control culture without peptide was run identically and served as baseline for clone fold-change calculations. Pembrolizumab PD-1 blockade was prospectively tested in advanced mismatch repair-deficient cancers, regardless of tissue of origin, in the phase II trial.

Measured from the cysteine to the phenylalanine, the CDR3 is 15 residues long. CDR3 DNA is the only sequence kept; it has 45 bases, read in frame from the first base. As encoded in the germline V gene, CDR1 is SGHVS while CDR2 is FNYEAQ. Ends trimmed: V by 1 base, J by 6 bases; bases unmatched to a gene: 8. As concerns this clone: Its antigen is currently not known. One base away there is no much larger clone; base qualities are not given.

The sample here was cells cultured in vitro, taken from a patient treated with pembrolizumab. The rearrangement joined TRBV7-6 to TRBJ2-7, and TRBD2 aligns with 8 junction nucleotides. This receptor was obtained from an adult with mismatch repair-deficient cancer. At the DNA level, the sequence is TGTGCCAGCAGCTTAGGAGCGGGAGAAGGTCTCGAGCAGTACTTC. This sequence encodes CASSLGAGEGLEQYF. The reference TRBV7-6 and TRBJ2-7 proteins fill in what lies around the CDR3, so the full variable domain reads GAGVSQSPRYKVTKRGQDVALRCDPISGHVSLYWYRQALGQGPEFLTYFNYEAQQDKSGLPNDRFSAERPEGSISTLTIQRTEQRDSAMYRCASSLGAGEGLEQYFGPGTRLTVT.